This TCR beta chain was obtained from a study of T cells in Graves' hyperthyroidism and ophthalmopathy. The TCR beta CDR3 regions underwent amplification using RNA transcripts as the source. First-round RT-PCR targeting the TCR CDR3 was performed with the HTBI primer set. From the multiplex PCR reads, TCRdb called clonotypes with MiXCR, one entry per CDR3 protein. This repertoire shows around 800,000 distinct CDR3 sequences, roughly 40% found once; its top ten account for 8% to 9%. Germline V CDR1 and CDR2: ENHRY, SYGVKD. The CDR3 totals 15 residues. Trimming removed 8 bases at V and 5 bases at J, with 22 bases between. If no ophthalmopathy progression occurred within 18 months, Graves' hyperthyroidism was stable.

This sequence originates from a man younger than 35 with Graves' hyperthyroidism. Sample: blood. The chain uses TRBV10-3 and TRBJ2-7; a possible D gene is TRBD1 (5 bases). CDR3 in amino acids: CAIGAAVGAIHEQYF. CDR3 nucleotides: TGTGCCATCGGTGCGGCCGTAGGGGCGATCCACGAGCAGTACTTC.